This T cell receptor beta chain is from a study of shared clonotypes between healthy human individuals. The data were produced by immunoSEQ multiplex PCR, yet TCRdb's version contains in-frame clones alone and is incomplete. The sample carries about 2.2 million clones, over 85% recorded once. CD45RO-negative CD8 cells positively selected for CCR7 made up the naive population, which excluded terminally differentiated effector memory CD45RA+ cells. The clonotype originates from a young man in good health. Some clones in this sample may be carry-over from other donors' samples. The sequenced sample was naive CD8+ T cells from PBMCs.

The CDR3 spells CASKPGPTNTGELFF. The CDR3 DNA follows: TGTGCCAGCAAGCCCGGGCCGACGAACACCGGGGAGCTGTTTTTT. The chain links TRBV28 to TRBJ2-2; D call uncertain. Trimming left V 7 bases short and J 0 bases short, with 12 bases between. Germline CDR1 is MDHEN and CDR2 is SYDVKM. The CDR3 has 15 residues.